This T cell receptor (beta chain) emerged from a study of blood T cell repertoires in COVID-19. Here immunoSEQ multiplex PCR was the method, and the copy in TCRdb shows in-frame clones only, minus some. The sample lists approximately 170,000 clones, around four fifths seen once, with 3.6% in the top ten. The V segment lost 5 bases and the J segment 4 bases; nucleotides outside the gene matches: 7. Germline V gene lookup returns CDR1 SGHNT and CDR2 YENEEA. The CDR3 contains 15 residues. Residents of about two dozen US areas, aged about 18 to 89 years, made up the participants. The TCR was taken from a woman in her forties or fifties in a cohort exposed to, infected with or recovered from COVID-19 (not recorded which). The specimen sequenced was PBMCs or T cells enriched from blood (not recorded which). The genes are TRBV11-3 and TRBJ2-2; 7 positions match TRBD1. The CDR3 is CASSPNRGLTGELFF. The CDR3 bases are TGTGCCAGCAGCCCCAACAGGGGCCTCACCGGGGAGCTGTTTTTT.